These 25 T cell receptor beta chains were all obtained from the same sample, sequenced in a study of cytomegalovirus exposure and HLA in healthy donors. The primer mix had 60 Vbeta and 13 Jbeta primers. Repertoires were generated with immunoSEQ multiplex PCR, while TCRdb's copy carries only in-frame clones and drops some. This table has about 55,000 clones, 78% appearing once. The sample taken for sequencing was PBMCs. Receptors were obtained from a female donor in good health and CMV-seronegative.

V is TRBV27 and J is TRBJ1-2, with 7 bases aligning to TRBD1. The CDR3 is made up of 13 amino acids. Unmatched junction bases numbered 7, after V lost 8 bases and J lost 4 bases. CDR1 MNHEY and CDR2 SMNVEV come from the germline V gene (reference sequence). CDR3 sequence reads: CASAVGQLYGYTF. The CDR3 DNA is TGTGCCAGCGCGGTGGGACAGCTCTATGGCTACACCTTC.

V and J are TRBV11-2 and TRBJ2-1; 12 bases are a match to TRBD2. CDR3 length: 15 amino acids. Trimming removed 5 bases from V and 7 bases from J; junction bases left unmatched: 6. The germline gives CDR1 SGHAT, CDR2 FQNNGV. CDR3 loop: CASSKLAGGWNEQFF. The DNA for the CDR3 is TGTGCCAGCAGCAAACTAGCGGGGGGTTGGAATGAGCAGTTCTTC. The full variable domain, with the rest looked up from reference TRBV11-2 and TRBJ2-1, is EAGVAQSPRYKIIEKRQSVAFWCNPISGHATLYWYQQILGQGPKLLIQFQNNGVVDDSQLPKDRFSAERLKGVDSTLKIQPAKLEDSAVYLCASSKLAGGWNEQFFGPGTRLTVL.

The chain carries TRBV5-1 and TRBJ1-6; D gene uncertain. CDR3 length: 14 residues. V shed 4 bases and J shed 6 bases, with 11 bases lying between them. In germline, CDR1 is SGHRS, CDR2 YFSETQ. The CDR3 here is CASSPEWSNSPLHF. In DNA form, the CDR3 reads TGCGCCAGCAGCCCCGAGTGGAGTAATTCACCCCTCCACTTT.

The chain employs TRBV19 and TRBJ2-4; perhaps TRBD2 as D (6 bases). The length of the CDR3 is 15 residues. Germline loops: CDR1 LNHDA, CDR2 SQIVND (reference sequence). V lost 5 bases, J lost 1 base, and 12 bases lay in between. The CDR3 DNA follows: TGTGCCAGTAGTCGGGGGTTTGTGGCCAAAAACATTCAGTACTTC. Translated: CASSRGFVAKNIQYF.

In its sample, this clone was seen a few times. The CDR3 DNA follows: TGTGCCATCAGCCACGGGGGGTACACAGATACGCAGTATTTT. Amino acid sequence: CAISHGGYTDTQYF. The chain has TRBV10-3 and TRBJ2-3; TRBD2 agrees at 7 bases. This CDR3 region has 14 residues. Trimming cost V 6 bases and J 2 bases; bases outside gene matches: 5. Germline assignment: CDR1 ENHRY and CDR2 SYGVKD.

This chain connects TRBV7-8 to TRBJ2-7; 9 bases map to TRBD1. V was clipped by 7 bases and J by 0 bases; unmatched bases: 10. Looked up from germline, CDR1 is SGHVS and CDR2 is FQNEAQ. The CDR3 has 16 residues. CDR3 sequence reads: CASMRRAGQGSYEQYF. DNA for the CDR3: TGTGCCAGCATGAGGAGGGCGGGACAGGGCTCCTACGAGCAGTACTTC.

This chain joins TRBV7-9 and TRBJ1-1, with D possibly being TRBD1 (5 bases). Germline CDR1 and CDR2: SEHNR and FQNEAQ (reference sequence). The CDR3 runs to 13 residues. V was clipped by 6 bases and J by 7 bases, with 15 bases between them. In DNA form, the CDR3 reads TGTGCCAGCAGTCAACAGGCTATTTTTGAAGCTTTCTTT. Translating gives CASSQQAIFEAFF.

V usage is TRBV19 and J usage is TRBJ1-1; D may be TRBD1 (5 bases). Germline V gene lookup returns CDR1 LNHDA and CDR2 SQIVND (reference sequence). CDR3 length: 13 amino acids. Trimming removed 3 bases at V and 4 bases at J, with 9 bases between. The CDR3 DNA reads TGTGCCAGTAGTATTCGTCAGGGCACTGAAGCTTTCTTT. Its protein is CASSIRQGTEAFF.

This chain connects TRBV27 to TRBJ1-4, with 8 bases that match TRBD1. Per the germline V gene, CDR1 is MNHEY and CDR2 is SMNVEV (reference sequence). The CDR3 length is 15 residues. V was clipped by 3 bases and J by 4 bases; unmatched bases: 4. CDR3 residues: CASSFRDRHNEKLFF. Here the CDR3 DNA reads TGTGCCAGCAGTTTTCGGGACAGGCATAATGAAAAACTGTTTTTT.

The V call is TRBV11-1, the J call TRBJ1-1, with a tentative D call TRBD1 (6 bases). Germline values: CDR1 SGHAT, CDR2 FQDESV (reference sequence). This CDR3 has 15 residues. V was pared by 5 bases and J by 1 base, with 14 bases between. The CDR3 loop is CASSPATGSNTEAFF. CDR3 bases: TGTGCCAGCAGCCCCGCGACAGGATCGAACACTGAAGCTTTCTTT.

This chain links TRBV4-2 with TRBJ2-3; no definite D call. The CDR3 runs to 15 residues. Germline lookup yields CDR1 LGHNA and CDR2 YNFKEQ. Trimming took off 0 bases at V and 1 base at J, with 8 bases between the two ends. This CDR3 is CASSQEYAGTDTQYF. In DNA, the CDR3 is TGTGCCAGCAGCCAAGAGTATGCAGGCACAGATACGCAGTATTTT.

The rearrangement links TRBV11-2 to TRBJ1-5; D gene ambiguous. The CDR3 is 13 amino acids. Germline V gene sequence: CDR1 SGHAT, CDR2 FQNNGV. The V end was cut by 5 bases, the J end by 6 bases, with 11 bases between. The CDR3 DNA reads TGTGCCAGCAGCCTCTCAGCTAGTCAGCCCCAGCATTTT. It yields the protein CASSLSASQPQHF.

Only one count was recorded for this clone. The rearrangement joins TRBV6-5 to TRBJ2-7; tentative D call: TRBD1 (6 bases). V was clipped by 0 bases and J by 2 bases, with 14 bases between them. There are 16 residues in the CDR3. Germline CDR1 and CDR2: MNHEY and SVGAGI. CDR3 bases: TGTGCCAGCAGTTACTCGGAGGTCCAGGGGCCCTACGAGCAGTACTTC. This codes for CASSYSEVQGPYEQYF.

The rearrangement joins TRBV6-5 to TRBJ1-2; 11 positions agree with TRBD1. The V segment lost 4 bases and the J segment 2 bases; nucleotides outside the gene matches: 6. The germline V gene encodes CDR1 MNHEY and CDR2 SVGAGI. The CDR3 totals 16 residues. The CDR3 DNA reads TGTGCCAGCAGTTTCGTCGGGGACAGGGGGAACTATGGCTACACCTTC. It encodes CASSFVGDRGNYGYTF.

This chain connects TRBV7-9 to TRBJ2-5; perhaps TRBD1 as D (6 bases). The CDR3 is made up of 16 amino acids. The germline V and J ends were trimmed by 0 bases and 1 base, with 12 bases remaining between them. Germline CDR1 and CDR2: SEHNR and FQNEAQ (reference sequence). The CDR3 loop is CASSLAGARVQETQYF. The CDR3 DNA follows: TGTGCCAGCAGCTTAGCGGGGGCGCGAGTCCAAGAGACCCAGTACTTC.

The genes are TRBV2 and TRBJ1-3, with 8 bases aligning to TRBD1. V lost 2 bases to trimming and J lost 0 bases; unmatched junction nucleotides: 3. Germline CDR1 is SNHLY and CDR2 is FYNNEI. The length of the CDR3 is 16 residues. For the CDR3, the DNA is TGTGCCAGCAGTGAAAGGGACAGGATCTCTGGAAACACCATATATTTT. This sequence encodes CASSERDRISGNTIYF.

This clone turned up a few times. This chain links TRBV29-1 with TRBJ1-2, with D perhaps TRBD1 (6 bases). The CDR3 sequence is 13 residues long. V was cut by 3 bases and J by 12 bases, with 20 bases left in between. The germline V gene encodes CDR1 SQVTM and CDR2 ANQGSEA. The CDR3 loop is CSVDRLQGSFDTF. CDR3 DNA sequence: TGCAGCGTTGACCGATTACAGGGATCGTTCGACACCTTC.

J is TRBJ1-2 and V is TRBV15; D perhaps matches TRBD1 (6 bases). In germline, CDR1 is LNHNV, CDR2 YYDKDF (reference sequence). The CDR3 loop spans 14 amino acids. V lost 4 bases and J lost 5, with 14 bases in between. Here the CDR3 reads CATSNLGTTYGYTF. CDR3 coding DNA: TGTGCCACCAGCAACTTAGGGACAACGTATGGCTACACCTTC. The whole variable domain, remainder taken from reference TRBV15 and TRBJ1-2, is DAMVIQNPRYQVTQFGKPVTLSCSQTLNHNVMYWYQQKSSQAPKLLFHYYDKDFNNEADTPDNFQSRRPNTSFCFLDIRSPGLGDTAMYLCATSNLGTTYGYTFGSGTRLTVV.

This sequence joins TRBV6-6 and TRBJ1-5; D gene uncertain. CDR1 is MNHNY and CDR2 is SVGAGI in the germline V gene (reference sequence). The CDR3 has 14 residues. Trimming left V 0 bases short and J 7 bases short, with 10 bases between. The CDR3 coding sequence is TGTGCCAGCAGTTACTCGACGTCCGGGCAGCCCCAGCATTTT. It codes for CASSYSTSGQPQHF.

The rearrangement joins TRBV19 to TRBJ2-7, with D possibly being TRBD2 (5 bases). The germline CDR1 and CDR2 sequences are LNHDA and SQIVND (reference sequence). The CDR3 runs 15 residues. V lost 4 bases and J 6 bases, leaving 19 bases between the germline ends. The CDR3 region is CASSNPWGVDSEQYF. CDR3 bases: TGTGCCAGTAGTAACCCCTGGGGAGTAGATAGCGAGCAGTACTTC.

With respect to this clone: Other DNA sequences in the sample encode the same CDR3. The chain links TRBV6-6 to TRBJ1-2; the match to TRBD1 covers 9 bases. Germline lookup yields CDR1 MNHNY and CDR2 SVGAGI (reference sequence). The CDR3 spans 16 residues. The V gene end was trimmed by 4 bases and the J gene end by 7 bases; junction bases not matched to a gene: 13. The CDR3 DNA follows: TGTGCCAGCAGTTCCTTGGACAGGGGATCGGGGAGTGGCTACACCTTC. The encoded protein is CASSSLDRGSGSGYTF.

The CDR3, as DNA: TGCGCCAGCAGCCAAGAGGCCACCTACGAGCAGTACTTC. It codes for CASSQEATYEQYF. The gene calls are TRBV4-3 and TRBJ2-7; D is uncertain. V dropped 0 bases and J dropped 2 bases, with 5 bases sitting between them. Germline CDR1 reads LGHNA; CDR2 reads YSLEER. The CDR3 spans 13 residues.

The CDR3 region is CSVDDGGGVSQHF. The CDR3 DNA sequence: TGCAGCGTTGACGACGGCGGGGGGGTTTCCCAGCATTTT. This sequence joins TRBV29-1 and TRBJ1-5, with a possible D match to TRBD1 (5 bases). Germline V CDR1 and CDR2: SQVTM, ANQGSEA. The V and J ends lost 3 bases and 11 bases respectively, with 17 bases between them. The CDR3 consists of 13 residues.

The chain links TRBV30 to TRBJ1-5; weak D call: TRBD1 (6 bases). CDR3 length: 15 amino acids. Germline V gives CDR1 GTSNPN, CDR2 SVGIG (reference sequence). V was clipped by 2 bases and J by 4 bases, with 15 bases between them. The CDR3 here is CAWSKKDSLNQPQHF. CDR3 nucleotides: TGTGCCTGGAGTAAGAAGGACAGCTTGAATCAGCCCCAGCATTTT.

The chain employs TRBV27 and TRBJ2-1, with 11 bases lining up with TRBD1. The CDR3 extends over 15 amino acids. Unmatched junction bases numbered 10, after V lost 5 bases and J lost 10 bases. In germline, CDR1 is MNHEY, CDR2 SMNVEV (reference sequence). CDR3 in DNA: TGTGCCAGCAGTAGCCAGCCCCGGGACAGGGGGGAGCAGTTCTTC. Amino acids: CASSSQPRDRGEQFF.